The T cell receptor (beta chain) under discussion was sequenced for a study of metastatic and nonmetastatic thyroid tumors. About the study: Repertoires were compared across blood and tumor or nodule tissue from malignant and benign thyroid patients. Study outcomes and limitations: Benign nodules reportedly had significantly lower TCR beta diversity than malignant thyroid tumors in blood and tumor.

Thyroid surgery was preceded by no treatment in any patient. V was pared by 7 bases and J by 5 bases, with 7 bases of the junction left unmatched. The CDR3 has 14 amino acids. The germline V gene has CDR1 ENHRY and CDR2 SYGVKD. At least ten counts were recorded for this clone. What it binds is unknown. Original methodology: The study's classifier, a distant-metastasis tool for papillary thyroid cancer, was built using CDR3 differences across clinicopathological groups. TCRdb re-called clones from the PCR reads using MiXCR. It is TCRdb's table, rather than the study itself, that gives the V and J calls and clone size. Of some 20,000 clones detected, 23% appear once; the ten largest clones hold 71%.

This rearrangement joins TRBV10-3 to TRBJ2-1; 8 bases are shared with TRBD2. This TCR was recovered from a male donor with papillary thyroid cancer or a benign thyroid nodule (not recorded which). Some clones in this sample may be carry-over from other donors' samples. The sequencing sample was made of blood. The CDR3 DNA sequence: TGTGCCATCAAAACTAGCGGCCCTCACAATGAGCAGTTCTTC. Amino acid sequence: CAIKTSGPHNEQFF.